This T cell receptor (beta chain) was sequenced in a study of T cells in Graves' hyperthyroidism and ophthalmopathy. TCR beta CDR3 regions were amplified from RNA transcripts. Researchers ran a first-round RT-PCR on the TCR CDR3 using the HTBI primer set. In TCRdb, the multiplex PCR reads were re-called with MiXCR into one record per CDR3 protein. The repertoire has about 690,000 distinct CDR3 sequences, 15% to 20% of them found once; the top ten carry around 15%. Germline loops: CDR1 LGHDT, CDR2 YNNKEL (reference sequence). The CDR3 totals 14 residues. V gave up 5 bases and J gave up 4 bases, with 11 bases separating them.

Sequences were obtained from blood. The J gene is TRBJ2-2, the V gene TRBV3-1, with D possibly being TRBD1 (5 bases). This clonotype originated in a man in his forties or fifties with Graves' hyperthyroidism. This CDR3 is CASSNQGATGELFF. The CDR3 coding sequence is TGTGCCAGCAGCAACCAGGGTGCCACCGGGGAGCTGTTTTTT.